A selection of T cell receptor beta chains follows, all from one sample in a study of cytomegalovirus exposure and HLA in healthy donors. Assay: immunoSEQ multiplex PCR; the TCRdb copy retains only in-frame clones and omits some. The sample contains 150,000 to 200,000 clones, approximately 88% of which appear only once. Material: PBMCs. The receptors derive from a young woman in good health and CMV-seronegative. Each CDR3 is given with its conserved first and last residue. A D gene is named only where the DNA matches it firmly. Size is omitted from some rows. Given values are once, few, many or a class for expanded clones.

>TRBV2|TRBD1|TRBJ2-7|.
CASRRQGGNYEQYF
TGTGCCAGCAGGAGACAGGGGGGAAACTACGAGCAGTACTTC
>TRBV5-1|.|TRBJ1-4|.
CASSLTEPNEKLFF
TGCGCCAGCAGCTTGACAGAGCCGAATGAAAAACTGTTTTTT
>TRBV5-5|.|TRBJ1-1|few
CASSRTANTEAFF
TGTGCCAGCAGTCGGACAGCGAACACTGAAGCTTTCTTT
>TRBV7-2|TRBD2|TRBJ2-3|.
CASSLESGGATDTQYF
TGTGCCAGCAGCTTAGAGAGCGGGGGGGCCACAGATACGCAGTATTTT
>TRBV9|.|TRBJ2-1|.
CASSPRAVGSYNEQFF
TGTGCCAGCAGCCCCCGAGCGGTGGGCTCCTACAATGAGCAGTTCTTC
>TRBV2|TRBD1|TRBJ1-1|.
CASSIGQGARLGSPFF
TGTGCCAGCAGCATTGGACAGGGGGCGCGGTTAGGTAGTCCTTTCTTT
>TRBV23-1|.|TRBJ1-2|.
CASSQPPRGGFYGYTF
TGCGCCAGCAGTCAACCCCCCCGGGGGGGATTCTATGGCTACACCTTC
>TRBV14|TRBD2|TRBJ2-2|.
CASSQESGGRTGELFF
TGTGCCAGCAGCCAAGAGAGCGGGGGGAGAACCGGGGAGCTGTTTTTT
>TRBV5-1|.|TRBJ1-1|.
CASSLLIATEAFF
TGCGCCAGCAGCCTACTCATCGCCACTGAAGCTTTCTTT
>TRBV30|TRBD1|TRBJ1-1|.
CAWSKGAFGTEAFF
TGTGCCTGGAGTAAGGGGGCATTCGGGACTGAAGCTTTCTTT
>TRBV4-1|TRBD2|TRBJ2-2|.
CASSQEPGGDTGELFF
TGCGCCAGCAGCCAAGAGCCCGGGGGGGACACCGGGGAGCTGTTTTTT
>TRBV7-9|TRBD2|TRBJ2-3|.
CASRLGRGYTDTQYF
TGTGCCAGCAGATTGGGGCGGGGGTACACAGATACGCAGTATTTT
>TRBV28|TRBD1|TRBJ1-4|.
CASSSRDRYNEKLFF
TGTGCCAGCAGTTCCCGGGACAGATATAATGAAAAACTGTTTTTT
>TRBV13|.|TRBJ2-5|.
CASSRQVQETQYF
TGTGCCAGCAGCCGACAGGTCCAAGAGACCCAGTACTTC
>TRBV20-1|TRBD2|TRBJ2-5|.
CSASKAGAPNF
TGCAGTGCTAGCAAAGCGGGGGCCCCCAACTTC
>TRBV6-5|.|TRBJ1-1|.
CASSYSRGLEAFF
TGTGCCAGCAGTTACTCGCGGGGGTTGGAAGCTTTCTTT
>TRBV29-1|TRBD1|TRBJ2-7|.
CSVVGQGSYEQYF
TGCAGCGTCGTTGGACAGGGAAGCTACGAGCAGTACTTC
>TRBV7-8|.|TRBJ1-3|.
CASSLTAASGNTIYF
TGTGCCAGCAGCTTGACAGCCGCCTCTGGAAACACCATATATTTT
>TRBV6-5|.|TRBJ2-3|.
CASSYSLGTDTQYF
TGTGCCAGCAGTTACTCGCTAGGCACAGATACGCAGTATTTT
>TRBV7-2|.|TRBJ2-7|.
CATHRTGRDEQYF
TGTGCCACCCATCGGACAGGGAGGGACGAGCAGTACTTC
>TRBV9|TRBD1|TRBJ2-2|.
CASSAGQGNTGELFF
TGTGCCAGCAGCGCGGGACAGGGGAACACCGGGGAGCTGTTTTTT
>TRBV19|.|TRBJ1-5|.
CASTRGYSNQPQHF
TGTGCCAGTACGCGGGGTTATAGCAATCAGCCCCAGCATTTT
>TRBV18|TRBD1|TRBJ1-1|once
CASSPGTGERTEAFF
TGTGCCAGCTCACCTGGGACAGGGGAACGCACTGAAGCTTTCTTT
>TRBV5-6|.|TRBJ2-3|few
CASSLGGHTDTQYF
TGTGCCAGCAGCTTGGGGGGGCACACAGATACGCAGTATTTT
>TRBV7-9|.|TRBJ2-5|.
CASSFAGRETQYF
TGTGCCAGCAGCTTCGCGGGGCGGGAGACCCAGTACTTC
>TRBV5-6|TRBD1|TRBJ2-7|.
CASSLYSRDSYPQYF
TGTGCCAGCAGCTTATATAGCCGGGACAGCTACCCGCAGTACTTC
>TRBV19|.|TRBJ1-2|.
CASLSGGSFNYGYTF
TGTGCCAGTCTTTCCGGGGGGTCTTTCAACTATGGCTACACCTTC
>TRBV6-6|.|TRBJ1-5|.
CASREEANQPQHF
TGTGCCTCCAGGGAGGAGGCCAATCAGCCCCAGCATTTT
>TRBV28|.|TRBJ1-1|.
CASSLAPWVEGGAITEAFF
TGTGCCAGCAGTTTAGCCCCTTGGGTGGAAGGGGGGGCGATTACTGAAGCTTTCTTT
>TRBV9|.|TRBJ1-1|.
CASSVDPRVAEAFF
TGTGCCAGCAGCGTAGATCCACGTGTAGCTGAAGCTTTCTTT
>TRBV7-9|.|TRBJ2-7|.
CASSQGLRYGEQYF
TGTGCCAGCAGCCAAGGACTTAGGTACGGCGAGCAGTACTTC
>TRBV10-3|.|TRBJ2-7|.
CAIRSVGGPSYEQYF
TGTGCCATCAGGAGCGTCGGCGGGCCAAGCTACGAGCAGTACTTC
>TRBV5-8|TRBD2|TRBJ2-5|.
CASSLRGGETQYF
TGTGCCAGCAGCTTGCGGGGAGGGGAGACCCAGTACTTC
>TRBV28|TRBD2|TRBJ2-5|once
CASLKTSLYQETQYF
TGTGCCAGCCTTAAGACTAGCCTGTACCAAGAGACCCAGTACTTC
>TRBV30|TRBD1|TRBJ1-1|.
CAWRRPTGIDTEAFF
TGTGCCTGGAGGAGACCGACAGGGATCGACACTGAAGCTTTCTTT
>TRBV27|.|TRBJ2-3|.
CASSRGGSESDTQYF
TGTGCCAGCAGTCGGGGTGGCAGCGAGTCAGATACGCAGTATTTT
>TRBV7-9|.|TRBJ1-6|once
CASSSWDIDNSPLHF
TGTGCCAGCAGCTCCTGGGACATAGATAATTCACCCCTCCACTTT
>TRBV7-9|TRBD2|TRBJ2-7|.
CSSSEGLREQYF
TGTTCCAGCAGCGAGGGACTACGGGAGCAGTACTTC
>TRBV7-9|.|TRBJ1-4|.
CASTDTGEKLFF
TGTGCCAGCACCGATACAGGGGAAAAACTGTTTTTT
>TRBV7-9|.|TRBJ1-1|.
CASSMPVSGSNEAFF
TGTGCCAGCAGCATGCCAGTGTCAGGATCAAATGAAGCTTTCTTT
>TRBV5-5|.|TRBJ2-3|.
CASSLQGHSTDTQYF
TGTGCCAGCAGCTTGCAGGGCCATAGCACAGATACGCAGTATTTT
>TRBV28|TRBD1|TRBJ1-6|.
CASRPQGLPWGLHF
TGTGCCAGCAGACCACAGGGGTTACCCTGGGGCCTCCACTTT
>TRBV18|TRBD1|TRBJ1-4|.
CASSQGATNEKLFF
TGTGCCAGCTCACAGGGGGCAACTAATGAAAAATTGTTTTTT
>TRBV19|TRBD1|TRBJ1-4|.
CASSPTGGINEKLFF
TGTGCCAGTAGTCCGACAGGGGGAATTAATGAAAAACTGTTTTTT
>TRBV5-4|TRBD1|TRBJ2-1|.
CASSRDRGSEQFF
TGTGCCAGCAGCCGTGACAGGGGAAGTGAGCAGTTCTTC
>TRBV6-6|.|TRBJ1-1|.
CATAFRGNTEAFF
TGTGCCACCGCTTTCCGGGGTAACACTGAAGCTTTCTTT
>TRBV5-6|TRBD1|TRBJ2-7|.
CASSLGDRAYEQYF
TGTGCCAGCAGCCTAGGAGACAGGGCCTACGAGCAGTACTTC
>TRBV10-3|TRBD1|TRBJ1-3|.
CATGQAGGSGNTIYF
TGTGCCACCGGCCAGGCAGGGGGATCTGGAAACACCATATATTTT
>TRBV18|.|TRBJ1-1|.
CASSPGRSPNTEAFF
TGTGCCAGCTCACCAGGGAGGTCCCCTAACACTGAAGCTTTCTTT
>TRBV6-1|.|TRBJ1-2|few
CASRDRPDYGYTF
TGTGCCAGCAGAGACAGGCCGGACTATGGCTACACCTTC
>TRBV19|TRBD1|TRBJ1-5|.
CASSPGQGGNQPQHF
TGTGCCAGTAGCCCCGGACAGGGGGGCAATCAGCCCCAGCATTTT
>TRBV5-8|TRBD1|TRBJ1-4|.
CASSLGRTGRNEKLFF
TGTGCCAGCAGCCTAGGCCGGACAGGTCGTAATGAAAAACTGTTTTTT
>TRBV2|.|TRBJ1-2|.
CASSVKGVYGYTF
TGTGCCAGCAGTGTTAAGGGGGTGTATGGCTACACCTTC
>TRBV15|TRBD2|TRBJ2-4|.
CATSRTTSERRAKNIQYF
TGTGCCACCAGCAGAACAACTAGCGAAAGGAGGGCCAAAAACATTCAGTACTTC
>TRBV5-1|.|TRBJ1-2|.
CASSLGQDFNYGYTF
TGCGCCAGCAGCTTGGGACAGGATTTTAACTATGGCTACACCTTC